Presented here are 21 T cell receptor beta chains from one specimen sequenced in a study of monozygotic twins with cystic fibrosis. Sequenced by immunoSEQ multiplex PCR; TCRdb stores in-frame clones only, minus some. The top ten hold 0.85% to 1% of the sample, which has 34,000 or so clones, more than 90% seen once. Sequencing used blood. The receptors derive from a girl aged 2 to 10 with cystic fibrosis.

The chain has TRBV9 and TRBJ2-5; 10 nucleotides align to TRBD2. V shed 0 bases, J shed 4 bases, and the junction held 6 bases outside the gene matches. Germline-derived CDR1 and CDR2 are SGDLS and YYNGEE. The CDR3 has 16 residues. The CDR3 sequence: CASSVDRAGGPETQYF. CDR3 DNA: TGTGCCAGCAGCGTAGACCGAGCGGGGGGGCCAGAGACCCAGTACTTC.

This chain uses TRBV9 with TRBJ1-2; D unresolved. This CDR3 has 17 amino acids. Trimming took off 0 bases at V and 1 base at J, with 16 bases between the two ends. In germline, CDR1 is SGDLS, CDR2 YYNGEE. The CDR3 protein is CASSVGGSHFFNYGYTF. The CDR3 region has the DNA TGTGCCAGCAGCGTAGGAGGCAGCCACTTCTTTAACTATGGCTACACCTTC.

The rearrangement uses TRBV7-2 and TRBJ1-2; D gene unclear. V was shortened by 1 base and J by 7 bases, with 4 bases between the two germline ends. Germline V CDR1 and CDR2: SGHTA, FQGNSA. The CDR3 runs 11 residues. The CDR3 spells CASSLELGYTF. The CDR3, as DNA: TGTGCCAGCAGCTTAGAGCTTGGCTACACCTTC. Supplemented by reference TRBV7-2 and TRBJ1-2, the full variable domain reads GAGVSQSPSNKVTEKGKDVELRCDPISGHTALYWYRQSLGQGLEFLIYFQGNSAPDKSGLPSDRFSAERTGGSVSTLTIQRTQQEDSAVYLCASSLELGYTFGSGTRLTVV.

V usage is TRBV4-2 and J usage is TRBJ2-1; no reliable D call. V lost 1 base and J lost 1, with 11 bases in between. Per germline, CDR1 LGHNA and CDR2 YNFKEQ. The CDR3 runs to 16 residues. CDR3 sequence reads: CASSQVHSRSYNEQFF. CDR3 nucleotide sequence: TGTGCCAGCAGCCAAGTCCACAGTCGGTCCTACAATGAGCAGTTCTTC.

This chain connects TRBV7-9 to TRBJ1-1; possibly TRBD1 for D (6 bases). Trimming stripped 1 base from V and 5 bases from J, with 17 bases between. Germline V gives CDR1 SEHNR, CDR2 FQNEAQ (reference sequence). CDR3 length: 16 amino acids. CDR3 amino acids: CASSLGYRAVRTEAFF. Here the CDR3 DNA reads TGTGCCAGCAGCTTAGGGTACAGGGCGGTACGGACTGAAGCTTTCTTT.

The rearrangement links TRBV5-4 to TRBJ2-6; D may be TRBD1 (5 bases). Between the trimmed V and J ends, which lost 1 base and 3 bases, there was a span of 8 bases. The CDR3 is 15 residues long. Germline CDR1 is SGHNT and CDR2 is YYREEE (reference sequence). CDR3 amino acids: CASSLPGLGANVLTF. Written as DNA, the CDR3 is TGTGCCAGCAGCTTGCCAGGGCTTGGGGCCAACGTCCTGACTTTC.

In nucleotides, the CDR3 is TGTGCCAGCAGTTTTGGAAGCGGGAGGGCGGCCTACGAGCAGTACTTC. It specifies CASSFGSGRAAYEQYF. The chain has TRBV28 and TRBJ2-7; TRBD2 agrees at 10 bases. This CDR3 contains 16 residues. V was pared by 3 bases and J by 2 bases, with 7 bases of the junction left unmatched. From germline, CDR1 is MDHEN and CDR2 SYDVKM.

The genes are TRBV7-9 and TRBJ2-5; D could derive from TRBD1 or TRBD2 (6 bases each). The CDR3 loop spans 15 amino acids. The V and J ends lost 6 bases and 0 bases respectively, with 14 bases between them. Germline V CDR1 and CDR2: SEHNR, FQNEAQ (reference sequence). CDR3 bases: TGTGCCAGCAGGGGCGGGACAAAACACCAAGAGACCCAGTACTTC. This gives the protein CASRGGTKHQETQYF.

This chain connects TRBV5-1 to TRBJ2-1; 8 bases agree with TRBD2. From germline, CDR1 is SGHRS and CDR2 YFSETQ. The V gene end was trimmed by 0 bases and the J gene end by 2 bases; junction bases not matched to a gene: 1. The CDR3 contains 15 residues. The CDR3 is CASSLGGGTYNEQFF. As DNA, the CDR3 is TGCGCCAGCAGCTTGGGCGGGGGGACCTACAATGAGCAGTTCTTC.

The rearrangement links TRBV30 to TRBJ2-7; the match to TRBD2 covers 13 bases. Germline values: CDR1 GTSNPN, CDR2 SVGIG (reference sequence). CDR3 length: 17 amino acids. V was pared by 2 bases and J by 2 bases, with 9 bases of the junction left unmatched. CDR3 loop: CAWSPLGGLAGTYEQYF. The CDR3 DNA sequence: TGTGCCTGGAGTCCTCTCGGGGGACTAGCGGGGACCTACGAGCAGTACTTC.

The gene calls are TRBV10-3 and TRBJ2-7; D is perhaps TRBD1 (5 bases). Germline loops: CDR1 ENHRY, CDR2 SYGVKD. Trimming cost V 0 bases and J 2 bases, with 8 bases left between them. CDR3 length equals 14 residues. The chain's CDR3 is CAISESDITYEQYF. CDR3 sequence (DNA): TGTGCCATCAGTGAGTCGGACATCACCTACGAGCAGTACTTC.

The chain carries TRBV27 and TRBJ2-3; 9 bases fit TRBD2. CDR3 size: 16 residues. The junction had 6 bases not matched to a gene; V was cut back by 5 bases and J by 0 bases. The germline V gene has CDR1 MNHEY and CDR2 SMNVEV (reference sequence). CDR3 coding DNA: TGTGCCAGCAGTCCGCGGGGGGGCCGGAGCACAGATACGCAGTATTTT. Amino acid sequence: CASSPRGGRSTDTQYF.

This chain connects TRBV7-9 to TRBJ2-7, with D uncertain. The germline V gene encodes CDR1 SEHNR and CDR2 FQNEAQ (reference sequence). There are 12 residues in the CDR3. V lost 0 bases to trimming and J lost 6 bases, with 6 bases between them. CDR3 amino acids: CASSLAGFEQYF. In DNA form, the CDR3 reads TGTGCCAGCAGCTTAGCCGGGTTCGAGCAGTACTTC.

The chain carries TRBV19 and TRBJ1-2, with 7 bases lining up with TRBD1. CDR1 and CDR2 (germline): LNHDA, SQIVND (reference sequence). The CDR3 runs to 14 residues. Trimming took 5 bases from V and 4 from J; bases not matched to a gene: 7. The CDR3 region is CASSPEGQVYGYTF. The CDR3 coding sequence is TGTGCCAGTAGTCCCGAAGGACAGGTCTATGGCTACACCTTC.

The V and J genes are TRBV28 and TRBJ2-7, with 7 positions matching TRBD1. With V trimmed by 5 bases and J by 4 bases, 8 bases remained unmatched. Germline lookup yields CDR1 MDHEN and CDR2 SYDVKM. The CDR3 is made up of 14 amino acids. The CDR3 spells CASSTTGWTYEQYF. The CDR3 DNA is TGTGCCAGCAGTACGACAGGGTGGACTTACGAGCAGTACTTC. The full variable domain, in which reference TRBV28 and TRBJ2-7 provide the parts outside the CDR3, is DVKVTQSSRYLVKRTGEKVFLECVQDMDHENMFWYRQDPGLGLRLIYFSYDVKMKEKGDIPEGYSVSREKKERFSLILESASTNQTSMYLCASSTTGWTYEQYFGPGTRLTVT.

CDR3 loop: CASSDRESPITDTQYF. CDR3 bases: TGTGCCAGCAGTGACCGGGAATCCCCTATCACAGATACGCAGTATTTT. The chain employs TRBV2 and TRBJ2-3; possible D gene TRBD2, 5 bases. This CDR3 region has 16 residues. V lost 3 bases and J 2 bases, leaving 15 bases between the germline ends. The germline gives CDR1 SNHLY, CDR2 FYNNEI.

The table lists this clone with a count of one. The chain couples TRBV7-2 to TRBJ2-7; 10 bases line up with TRBD1. J was trimmed by 0 bases and V by 5 bases; bases with no gene match: 4. The CDR3 has 15 residues. Germline-derived CDR1 and CDR2 are SGHTA and FQGNSA. This CDR3 is CASSRDRGDSYEQYF. DNA of the CDR3: TGTGCCAGCAGCCGGGACAGGGGAGACTCCTACGAGCAGTACTTC.

The CDR3 DNA reads as TGTGCCAGCAGCCACCGTAGCGGGAGGTCTGATACGCAGTATTTT. Its protein is CASSHRSGRSDTQYF. The chain combines TRBV4-2 with TRBJ2-3; 10 positions match TRBD2. Trimming cost V 3 bases and J 6 bases; bases outside gene matches: 6. Looked up from germline, CDR1 is LGHNA and CDR2 is YNFKEQ. CDR3 size: 15 residues.

The chain has TRBV7-2 and TRBJ2-3; TRBD2 is a possible D gene (6 bases). This CDR3 is 16 amino acids long. Trimming took off 1 base at V and 0 bases at J, with 11 bases between the two ends. Germline CDR1 is SGHTA and CDR2 is FQGNSA. The CDR3 loop is CASSLGGTGSTDTQYF. The CDR3 nucleotides read TGTGCCAGCAGCTTAGGGGGGACTGGGAGCACAGATACGCAGTATTTT.

This clone was counted once. This sequence joins TRBV4-1 and TRBJ2-6; the D call may be TRBD1 or TRBD2 (5 bases each). Trimming removed 7 bases at V and 4 bases at J, with 17 bases between. The CDR3 sequence is 16 residues long. Germline loops: CDR1 MGHRA, CDR2 YSYEKL. As DNA, the CDR3 is TGCGCCAGCACAGGGACGGACGTCGGCGGGGCCAACGTCCTGACTTTC. Protein product: CASTGTDVGGANVLTF.

This clone was detected only once. V and J are TRBV29-1 and TRBJ1-1; a weak D match, TRBD1 (5 bases). Germline lookup yields CDR1 SQVTM and CDR2 ANQGSEA. The CDR3 spans 12 residues. Deletions cut 7 bases from V and 0 bases from J, with 9 bases between. CDR3 in DNA: TGCAGCGCCTGGGACCTGAACACTGAAGCTTTCTTT. Its protein is CSAWDLNTEAFF. Looking up the rest from reference TRBV29-1 and TRBJ1-1 gives the full variable domain: SAVISQKPSRDICQRGTSLTIQCQVDSQVTMMFWYRQQPGQSLTLIATANQGSEATYESGFVIDKFPISRPNLTFSTLTVSNMSPEDSSIYLCSAWDLNTEAFFGQGTRLTVV.